The 25 T cell receptor beta chains below all came from one sample that was sequenced in a study of shared clonotypes between healthy human individuals. Some clones are missing from TCRdb's copy, which holds only in-frame ones; the method was immunoSEQ multiplex PCR. The data show about 2.3 million clones, with 92% seen just once and around 0.4% held by the top ten. Sequencing was done on a sample of naive CD4+ T cells from PBMCs. Specified subset: CD45RA+ positively selected. Receptors were obtained from a man between 18 and 35 years old in good health. Some clones in this sample may be carry-over from other donors' samples.

For the CDR3, the DNA is TGCAGCGTTGGGGGACAGGGGGCGGAAGAGCAGTACTTC. This translates into CSVGGQGAEEQYF. This chain uses TRBV29-1 with TRBJ2-7; 12 positions match TRBD1. Germline loops: CDR1 SQVTM, CDR2 ANQGSEA. There are 13 residues in the CDR3. V shed 4 bases and J 7 bases; nucleotides not matched to a gene: 5.

Only one count was recorded for this clone. This sequence joins TRBV4-1 and TRBJ1-4; D not resolved. Germline-derived CDR1 and CDR2 are MGHRA and YSYEKL. Trimming pared 3 bases from V and 8 bases from J, leaving 16 bases between. The CDR3 loop spans 15 amino acids. The CDR3 reads CASSQAGRRREKLFF. CDR3 DNA: TGCGCCAGCAGCCAGGCGGGCCGCCGGCGGGAAAAACTGTTTTTT.

V usage is TRBV7-9 and J usage is TRBJ2-7; 12 bases are a match to TRBD1. The CDR3 contains 16 residues. Germline V gene lookup returns CDR1 SEHNR and CDR2 FQNEAQ (reference sequence). V trimming: 5 bases; J trimming: 5 bases; junction bases outside the gene matches: 10. This chain's CDR3 is CASSHKTGQGANEQYF. In DNA form, the CDR3 reads TGTGCCAGCAGCCACAAAACGGGACAGGGGGCGAACGAGCAGTACTTC.

In its sample, this clone was seen a few times. At the DNA level, this CDR3 is encoded by other sequences in the same sample as well. This rearrangement joins TRBV5-1 to TRBJ1-2; no clear D gene. The CDR3 length is 11 residues. Trimming took off 3 bases at V and 3 bases at J, with 3 bases between the two ends. Germline CDR1 reads SGHRS; CDR2 reads YFSETQ. In nucleotides, the CDR3 is TGCGCCAGCAGCTCTGACTATGGCTACACCTTC. It translates to CASSSDYGYTF. Complete variable domain (other parts from reference TRBV5-1 and TRBJ1-2): KAGVTQTPRYLIKTRGQQVTLSCSPISGHRSVSWYQQTPGQGLQFLFEYFSETQRNKGNFPGRFSGRQFSNSRSEMNVSTLELGDSALYLCASSSDYGYTFGSGTRLTVV.

V usage is TRBV11-2 and J usage is TRBJ1-3, with unresolved D. Per the germline V gene, CDR1 is SGHAT and CDR2 is FQNNGV. The CDR3 totals 18 residues. Trimming removed 1 base from V and 0 bases from J, with 16 bases in between. The CDR3 sequence: CASSLAGRSGSSGNTIYF. For the CDR3, the DNA is TGTGCCAGCAGCTTAGCTGGCCGGTCCGGGAGCTCTGGAAACACCATATATTTT.

The chain uses TRBV5-1 and TRBJ1-1, with no clear D. CDR1 and CDR2 from the germline V gene are SGHRS and YFSETQ. The V gene lost 7 bases and the J gene lost 4 bases, with 26 bases spanning the gap. This CDR3 has 17 amino acids. Here the CDR3 DNA reads TGCGCCAGCTACTCTGTCCCGGCAAGGTGGCCAGGCACTGAAGCTTTCTTT. This encodes CASYSVPARWPGTEAFF.

V usage is TRBV2 and J usage is TRBJ2-1, with 8 bases fitting TRBD1. This CDR3 spans 14 amino acids. The junction had 6 bases not matched to a gene; V was cut back by 3 bases and J by 8 bases. Germline V lookup: CDR1 SNHLY, CDR2 FYNNEI. The CDR3 spells CASSDSGGWDEQFF. The DNA of the CDR3 is TGTGCCAGCAGTGATTCAGGGGGCTGGGATGAGCAGTTCTTC.

Only one count was recorded for this clone. The chain joins TRBV5-4 to TRBJ1-1; 9 bases line up with TRBD1. The length of the CDR3 is 16 residues. V was pared by 3 bases and J by 2 bases, with 8 bases of the junction left unmatched. CDR1 and CDR2 from the germline V gene are SGHNT and YYREEE (reference sequence). CDR3 in DNA: TGTGCCAGCAGCTCGCCCCTGGGACAGGGCAACACTGAAGCTTTCTTT. As protein: CASSSPLGQGNTEAFF.

In its sample, this clone was seen once. The gene calls are TRBV11-3 and TRBJ2-1; 8 nucleotides match TRBD2. J gave up 4 bases and V 1 base, and 3 bases lay outside the gene matches. Germline CDR1 reads SGHNT; CDR2 reads YENEEA. This CDR3 has 15 residues. CDR3 protein: CASSLGGRIYNEQFF. In nucleotides, the CDR3 is TGTGCCAGCAGCTTAGGCGGGAGGATATACAATGAGCAGTTCTTC.

The chain couples TRBV19 to TRBJ1-4; D is possibly TRBD1 (5 bases). The germline V gene encodes CDR1 LNHDA and CDR2 SQIVND (reference sequence). The CDR3 contains 16 residues. V was pared by 5 bases and J by 11 bases, with 24 bases between. The CDR3 DNA reads as TGTGCCAGTAGTCTTACCGGGGCAGGTCTGGCCGTGAAACTGTTTTTT. Its protein product is CASSLTGAGLAVKLFF.

The rearrangement uses TRBV7-9 and TRBJ2-3; D unresolved. The V gene's germline CDR1 is SEHNR and CDR2 FQNEAQ (reference sequence). This CDR3 is built from 12 residues. V shed 1 base and J shed 8 bases, with 7 bases lying between them. CDR3 amino acids: CASSLDLGTQYF. DNA for the CDR3: TGTGCCAGCAGCTTAGACCTAGGTACGCAGTATTTT.

The chain's CDR3 is CATSSDRSANQPQHF. The CDR3 DNA reads as TGTGCCACCAGCTCGGACAGGTCCGCCAATCAGCCCCAGCATTTT. The chain combines TRBV15 with TRBJ1-5; 7 nucleotides match TRBD1. The junction had 7 bases not matched to a gene; V was cut back by 5 bases and J by 3 bases. CDR3 length: 15 amino acids. Germline CDR1 LNHNV, CDR2 YYDKDF (reference sequence).

The chain is built from TRBV28 and TRBJ1-1, with TRBD1 identical over 11 bases. Germline V gene sequence: CDR1 MDHEN, CDR2 SYDVKM. Unmatched junction bases numbered 10, after V lost 4 bases and J lost 9 bases. This CDR3 region has 15 residues. CDR3 loop: CASSSPGTGGAKAFF. Here the CDR3 DNA reads TGTGCCAGCAGTTCCCCCGGGACAGGGGGTGCCAAAGCTTTCTTT.

The rearrangement links TRBV19 to TRBJ1-5; 9 positions agree with TRBD1. Germline-derived CDR1 and CDR2 are LNHDA and SQIVND (reference sequence). Trimming took 8 bases from V and 6 from J; bases not matched to a gene: 2. The CDR3 is made up of 12 amino acids. DNA for the CDR3: TGTGCCAGTGGACAGGGGATTCAGCCCCAGCATTTT. Translation: CASGQGIQPQHF.

The chain is built from TRBV29-1 and TRBJ2-7, with 7 bases matching TRBD1. Trimming cost V 3 bases and J 1 base; bases outside gene matches: 6. Germline CDR1 reads SQVTM; CDR2 reads ANQGSEA. The CDR3 runs to 14 residues. The CDR3 DNA reads as TGCAGCGTTGAGCTAGGGACAGTTTCCTACGAGCAGTACTTC. As protein: CSVELGTVSYEQYF.

The rearrangement joins TRBV28 to TRBJ2-5, with 7 positions matching TRBD1. The CDR3 is 16 residues long. J gave up 5 bases and V 5 bases, and 14 bases lay outside the gene matches. The germline gives CDR1 MDHEN, CDR2 SYDVKM. The CDR3, as DNA: TGTGCCAGCAGTGACAACCGGGACAGACTTAGGGAGACCCAGTACTTC. Encoded protein: CASSDNRDRLRETQYF.

The genes are TRBV6-5 and TRBJ2-3; D is unclear. CDR1 is MNHEY, CDR2 SVGAGI, per germline. Trimming removed 8 bases at V and 6 bases at J, with 9 bases between. This CDR3 spans 11 amino acids. The DNA for the CDR3 is TGTGCCAGCGCAGCGAGGGATACGCAGTATTTT. Protein sequence: CASAARDTQYF.

The V gene is TRBV11-2, the J gene TRBJ2-1, with D perhaps matching TRBD1 or TRBD2 (5 bases each). The CDR3 consists of 18 residues. V was pared by 5 bases and J by 6 bases, with 26 bases between. CDR1 is SGHAT, CDR2 FQNNGV, per germline. CDR3 DNA: TGTGCCAGCAGCCGGGGCGGACTTTTCTTCCTTCGGGGCAATGAGCAGTTCTTC. Protein sequence: CASSRGGLFFLRGNEQFF.

In regard to this clone: Other nucleotide sequences from this sample produce the same CDR3. The V and J genes are TRBV15 and TRBJ1-3; D not certain. The CDR3 length is 14 residues. CDR1 is LNHNV and CDR2 is YYDKDF in the germline V gene (reference sequence). Trimming removed 1 base at V and 0 bases at J, with 4 bases between. CDR3 DNA: TGTGCCACCAGCAGAGGCAGCTCTGGAAACACCATATATTTT. Protein product: CATSRGSSGNTIYF.

V and J are TRBV5-1 and TRBJ2-2; 14 positions match TRBD2. V lost 4 bases, J lost 6 bases, and 14 bases stayed unmatched. Germline CDR1 reads SGHRS; CDR2 reads YFSETQ. The CDR3 sequence is 19 residues long. As DNA, the CDR3 is TGCGCCAGCAGCGAGACTAGCGGGAGGGCCGGAGCCCGCCCCGGGGAGCTGTTTTTT. Translating gives CASSETSGRAGARPGELFF.

This clone was counted only a few times. The J gene is TRBJ2-3, the V gene TRBV12-5, with D possibly TRBD2 on 5 matching bases. CDR1 and CDR2 (germline): LGHNT, FRNRAP. Trimming cost V 6 bases and J 0 bases, with 10 bases left between them. The length of the CDR3 is 14 residues. CDR3 sequence: CASGSGSSTDTQYF. The CDR3 DNA follows: TGTGCTAGTGGGAGCGGATCTAGCACAGATACGCAGTATTTT. The entire variable domain, with the rest obtained from reference TRBV12-5 and TRBJ2-3, is as follows: DARVTQTPRHKVTEMGQEVTMRCQPILGHNTVFWYRQTMMQGLELLAYFRNRAPLDDSGMPKDRFSAEMPDATLATLKIQPSEPRDSAVYFCASGSGSSTDTQYFGPGTRLTVL.

The V and J genes are TRBV6-5 and TRBJ1-4; no firm D call. Germline V gene sequence: CDR1 MNHEY, CDR2 SVGAGI. Trimming left V 5 bases short and J 0 bases short, with 7 bases between. The CDR3 runs to 14 residues. CDR3 amino acids: CASSPQATNEKLFF. The CDR3 DNA follows: TGTGCCAGCAGTCCCCAAGCAACTAATGAAAAACTGTTTTTT.

Remarks on this clone: Other DNA sequences within the sample encode an identical CDR3. V usage is TRBV28 and J usage is TRBJ2-7; D gene ambiguous. The length of the CDR3 is 12 residues. Germline V lookup: CDR1 MDHEN, CDR2 SYDVKM. Trimming removed 3 bases at V and 0 bases at J, with 3 bases between. The CDR3 sequence is CASSFSSYEQYF. In nucleotides, the CDR3 is TGTGCCAGCAGTTTTAGCTCCTACGAGCAGTACTTC.

The chain recombines TRBV15 with TRBJ2-2; TRBD1 might be the D (6 bases). The germline V gene has CDR1 LNHNV and CDR2 YYDKDF (reference sequence). V was cut by 3 bases and J by 4 bases, with 12 bases left in between. The CDR3 spans 15 residues. CDR3 in amino acids: CATSRGTHSTGELFF. CDR3 sequence (DNA): TGTGCCACCAGCAGGGGGACACATAGCACCGGGGAGCTGTTTTTT.

The chain couples TRBV9 to TRBJ2-2; 13 positions agree with TRBD2. The V and J ends lost 4 bases and 3 bases, in that order; junction bases with no gene match: 12. In germline, CDR1 is SGDLS, CDR2 YYNGEE. CDR3 length: 19 residues. The CDR3 protein is CASSYPGLAGPRDTGELFF. The CDR3 nucleotides read TGTGCCAGCAGCTATCCGGGACTAGCGGGACCTCGGGACACCGGGGAGCTGTTTTTT.